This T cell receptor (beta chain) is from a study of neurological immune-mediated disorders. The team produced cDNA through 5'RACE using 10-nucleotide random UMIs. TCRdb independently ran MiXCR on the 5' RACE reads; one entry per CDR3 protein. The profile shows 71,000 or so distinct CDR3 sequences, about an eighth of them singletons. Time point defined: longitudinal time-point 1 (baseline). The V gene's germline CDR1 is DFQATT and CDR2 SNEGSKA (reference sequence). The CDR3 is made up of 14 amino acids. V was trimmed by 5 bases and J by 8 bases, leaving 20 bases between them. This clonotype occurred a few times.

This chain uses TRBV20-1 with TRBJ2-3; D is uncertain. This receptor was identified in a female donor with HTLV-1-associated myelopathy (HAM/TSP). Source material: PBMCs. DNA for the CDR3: TGCAGTGCTGCCCCGGCGCCACTAATGGGTACGCAGTATTTT. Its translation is CSAAPAPLMGTQYF.